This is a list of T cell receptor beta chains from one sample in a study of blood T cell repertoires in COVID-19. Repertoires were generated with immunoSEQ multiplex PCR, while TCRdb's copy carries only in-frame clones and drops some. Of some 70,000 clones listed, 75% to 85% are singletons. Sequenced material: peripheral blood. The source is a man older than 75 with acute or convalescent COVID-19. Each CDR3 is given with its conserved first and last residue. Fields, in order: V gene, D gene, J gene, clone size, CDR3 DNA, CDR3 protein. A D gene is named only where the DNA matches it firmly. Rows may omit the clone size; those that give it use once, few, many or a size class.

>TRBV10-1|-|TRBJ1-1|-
TGCGCCAGCAGTGTCCGAGGGTTTGCTGAAGCTTTCTTT
CASSVRGFAEAFF
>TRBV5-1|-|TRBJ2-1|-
TGCGCCAGCAGCCTATTAGCCCCCGACGGCAATGGGCAGTTCTTC
CASSLLAPDGNGQFF
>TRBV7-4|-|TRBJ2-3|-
TGTGCCAGCAGCGTCGGGACTCTTCCTCGGGGTACGCAGTATTTT
CASSVGTLPRGTQYF
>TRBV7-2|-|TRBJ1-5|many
TGTGCCAGCAGCACTGGAGGTGTGGAGACCCAGCATTTT
CASSTGGVETQHF
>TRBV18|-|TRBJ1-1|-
TGTGCCAGCTCATCGAATCTGGGGGGTCTGAACACTGAAGCTTTCTTT
CASSSNLGGLNTEAFF
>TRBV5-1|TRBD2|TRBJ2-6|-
TGCGCCAGCAGCGCGGGGACTAGCGGGAGTTTATCTCTGGGGGCCAACGTCCTGACTTTC
CASSAGTSGSLSLGANVLTF
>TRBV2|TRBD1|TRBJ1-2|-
TGTGCCAGCAGTGAAGCGAGGACAGGGCGGAGCTACACCTTC
CASSEARTGRSYTF
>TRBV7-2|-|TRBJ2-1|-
TGTGCCAGCAGCTTCCGGGACGGAGGGTATGAGCAGTTCTTC
CASSFRDGGYEQFF
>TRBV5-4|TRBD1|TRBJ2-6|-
TGTGCCAGCAGCTTGGGACAGGGGGCTCAAATTTCTGGGGCCAACGTCCTGACTTTC
CASSLGQGAQISGANVLTF
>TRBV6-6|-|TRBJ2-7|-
TGTGCCAGCAAGGACCGGACAGAGATCTACGAGCAGTACTTC
CASKDRTEIYEQYF
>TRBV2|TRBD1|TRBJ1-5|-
TGTGCCACTTTGGGACAGTCGGGCCAGCCCCAGCATTTT
CATLGQSGQPQHF
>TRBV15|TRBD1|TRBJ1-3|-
TGTGCCACCAGCATGGACAGGGGAAACTCTGGAAACACCATATATTTT
CATSMDRGNSGNTIYF
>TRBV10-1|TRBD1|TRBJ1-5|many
TGCGCCAGCAGCCCGGGACAGGTGAATTATTATAGCAATCAGCCCCAGCATTTT
CASSPGQVNYYSNQPQHF
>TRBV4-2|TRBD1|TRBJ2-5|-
TGTGCCAGCAGCCAGGCCCGGACAGGGGGCGGCGAGACCCAGTACTTC
CASSQARTGGGETQYF
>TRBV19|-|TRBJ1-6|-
TGTGCCAGTAGTATAGGCTCGAGCGGGGCCGGGAGTAATTCACCCCTCCACTTT
CASSIGSSGAGSNSPLHF
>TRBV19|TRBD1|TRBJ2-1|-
TGTGCGACAGGGGGGATCGTCGGTAATGAGCAGTTCTTC
CATGGIVGNEQFF
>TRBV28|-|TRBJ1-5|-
TGTGCCAGCAGTTTAGCCGGGAATCAGCCCCAGCATTTT
CASSLAGNQPQHF
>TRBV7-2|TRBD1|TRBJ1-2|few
TGTGCCAGCAGCTTAGGAACCGGGACAGCAATCGGCTACACCTTC
CASSLGTGTAIGYTF
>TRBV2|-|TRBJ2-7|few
TGTGCCAGCCGTACTTGGGCCGAGCAGTACTTC
CASRTWAEQYF
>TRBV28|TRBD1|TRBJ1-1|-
TGTGCCAGCAACGGGGGACAGCAGAACACTGAAGCTTTCTTT
CASNGGQQNTEAFF
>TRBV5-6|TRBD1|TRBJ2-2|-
TGTGCCAGCAGCTTCCCGGGACAGGGGGTTTACACCGGGGAGCTGTTTTTT
CASSFPGQGVYTGELFF
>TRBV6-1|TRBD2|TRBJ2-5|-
TGTGCCAGCAGTGAAGGGCGGGGGGATCATTTAGAGACCCAGTACTTC
CASSEGRGDHLETQYF
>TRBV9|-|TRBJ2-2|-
TGTGCCAGCAGCGAGGGGATGCCGAACACCGGGGAGCTGTTTTTT
CASSEGMPNTGELFF
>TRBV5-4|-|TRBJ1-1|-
TGTGCCAGCAGCATAAACCCACGGGGGAACACTGAAGCTTTCTTT
CASSINPRGNTEAFF
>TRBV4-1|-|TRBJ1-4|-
TGCGCCAGCAGCCCCTTACTTAGTACGTGGGAAAAACTGTTTTTT
CASSPLLSTWEKLFF
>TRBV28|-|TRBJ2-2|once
TGTGCCAGCAGTTTGGAACAAGGGGGAACCGGGGAGCTGTTTTTT
CASSLEQGGTGELFF
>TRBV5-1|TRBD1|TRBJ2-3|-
TGCGCCAGCAGCTCCCGTGCAGGGGGCGCGACAGATACGCAGTATTTT
CASSSRAGGATDTQYF
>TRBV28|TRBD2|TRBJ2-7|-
TGTGCCAGCAGGCGGGGGGTCAACGAGCAGTACTTC
CASRRGVNEQYF